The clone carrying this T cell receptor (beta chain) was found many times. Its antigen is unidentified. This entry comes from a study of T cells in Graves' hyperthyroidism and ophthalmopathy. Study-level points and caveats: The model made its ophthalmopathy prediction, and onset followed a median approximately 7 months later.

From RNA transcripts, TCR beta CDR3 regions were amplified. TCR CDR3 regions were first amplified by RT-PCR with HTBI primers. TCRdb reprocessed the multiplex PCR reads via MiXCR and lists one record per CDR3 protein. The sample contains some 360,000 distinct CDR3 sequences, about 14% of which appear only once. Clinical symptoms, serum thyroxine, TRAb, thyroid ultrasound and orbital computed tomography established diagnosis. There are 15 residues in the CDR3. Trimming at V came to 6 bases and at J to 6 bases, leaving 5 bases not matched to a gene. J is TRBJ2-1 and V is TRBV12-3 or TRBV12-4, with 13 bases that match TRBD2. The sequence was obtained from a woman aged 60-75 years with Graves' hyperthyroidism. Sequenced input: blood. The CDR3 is CASRLGLAGVNEQFF. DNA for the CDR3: TGTGCCAGCAGACTTGGACTAGCGGGAGTCAATGAGCAGTTCTTC.